This T cell receptor beta chain stems from a study of blood T cell repertoires in COVID-19. Study details: Samples came from the United States, Italy and Spain, spanning acute and convalescent COVID-19. The analysed material was cDNA or gDNA that came from T cells, B-cell-depleted T cells, or PBMCs.

Trimming stripped 0 bases from V and 7 bases from J, with 13 bases between. CDR1 is SGHRS, CDR2 YFSETQ, per germline. The CDR3 length is 14 residues. Sequencing used immunoSEQ multiplex PCR; TCRdb keeps in-frame clones, though not all of them. The sample holds over 150,000 clones, 65% to 90% seen once. Material: peripheral blood. This receptor was obtained from a human donor in a cohort sampled during active COVID-19. The chain uses TRBV5-1 and TRBJ1-1; D is undetermined. The CDR3 bases are TGCGCCAGCAGCTTGGCCGGAGCAGAGAGTGAAGCTTTCTTT. Residues: CASSLAGAESEAFF.